This passage covers 32 T cell receptor beta chains from one sample sequenced in a study of blood T cells in healthy people across ages (dated by TCRdb to 2015 to 2017). Library preparation was by 5' RACE. Instrument used: Illumina HiSeq 2500. A second PCR of roughly 7 to 11 cycles was performed with a sample-barcoded 5' primer and a J-beta primer mix. Through fastp at Q25 and MiXCR, TCRdb rebuilt clones from the public reads, retaining in-frame beta chains. Duplicate CDR3 protein sequences are folded into a single record with the most common DNA and genes. Recorded for this sample are 1,300,000 or so distinct CDR3 sequences; roughly 64% of them occurred a single time. 5% to 7% of the sample comes from the top ten. The sample taken for sequencing was blood. The receptors here all came from a young man in good health.

The sample holds a few counts of this clonotype. The chain couples TRBV4-1 to TRBJ2-5, with no clear D. The V and J ends lost 1 base and 5 bases respectively, with 11 bases between them. Germline values: CDR1 MGHRA, CDR2 YSYEKL. This CDR3 has 14 amino acids. CDR3 sequence reads: CASSQGSMWETQYF. In DNA, the CDR3 is TGCGCCAGCAGCCAAGGGAGTATGTGGGAGACCCAGTACTTC.

J is TRBJ2-1 and V is TRBV11-2; D unresolved. The CDR3 totals 15 residues. The ends were cut back, 7 bases at V and 0 bases at J, with 13 bases in the middle. The germline V gene encodes CDR1 SGHAT and CDR2 FQNNGV. CDR3 nucleotides: TGTGCCAGCAACCCGGGCGTTAGCTCCTACAATGAGCAGTTCTTC. It codes for CASNPGVSSYNEQFF.

This clonotype was observed a single time. The chain couples TRBV9 to TRBJ2-5; the D gene is possibly TRBD1 (5 bases). The last part of the DNA fits TRBJ2-7 better; the J call may be wrong. From germline, CDR1 is SGDLS and CDR2 YYNGEE. The length of the CDR3 is 16 residues. DNA of the CDR3: TGTGCCAGCAGCTCCCCCCCAGGGCGGCGGATCTACGAGCAGTACTTC. This sequence encodes CASSSPPGRRIYEQYF.

CDR3 sequence reads: CSITSSGRFADTQYF. The CDR3 DNA reads TGCAGCATTACGTCTAGCGGGAGATTCGCAGATACGCAGTATTTT. V gene TRBV29-1 combines with J gene TRBJ2-3; 10 bases match TRBD2. The trim removed 8 bases at V and 4 bases at J, leaving 12 bases unmatched. Germline V gives CDR1 SQVTM, CDR2 ANQGSEA. This CDR3 is built from 15 residues.

This clonotype showed up just a few times. The chain has TRBV5-1 and TRBJ2-1; TRBD1 matches 7 bases. CDR3 length equals 15 residues. Trimming took 1 base from V and 3 from J; bases not matched to a gene: 4. Germline assignment: CDR1 SGHRS and CDR2 YFSETQ. The CDR3 here is CASSLWGQNYNEQFF. CDR3 nucleotides: TGCGCCAGCAGCTTGTGGGGACAGAACTACAATGAGCAGTTCTTC.

CDR3 residues: CSVAPDTSYEQYF. CDR3 nucleotides: TGCAGCGTGGCTCCGGACACCTCCTACGAGCAGTACTTC. The chain combines TRBV29-1 with TRBJ2-7, with D perhaps matching TRBD1 (5 bases). Trimming took 6 bases from V and 0 from J, leaving 12 bases between them. Germline CDR1 reads SQVTM; CDR2 reads ANQGSEA. This CDR3 is 13 amino acids long.

Remarks on this clonotype: This may come from a read error, since a much larger clone is one base off. The final CDR3 position lacks the conserved phenylalanine or tryptophan, pointing to a likely read error. The chain carries TRBV10-2 and TRBJ2-4, with 7 bases that match TRBD2. TRBJ2-5 explains the end of the DNA better; the J call may be wrong. Germline V gives CDR1 WSHSY, CDR2 SAAADI. The CDR3 spans 16 residues. DNA for the CDR3: TGCGCCAGCAGTGAAATATCAGGGACTACCCAAGAGACCCAGTACTCC. It specifies CASSEISGTTQETQYS.

In its sample, this clonotype was seen a few times. The V and J genes are TRBV5-5 and TRBJ1-2, with a weak D call TRBD1 (6 bases). V lost 6 bases, J lost 2 bases, and 14 bases lay in between. Germline CDR1 is SGHKS and CDR2 is YYEKEE (reference sequence). The CDR3 spans 14 residues. CDR3 protein: CASTGGGGNYGYTF. CDR3 DNA sequence: TGTGCCAGCACCGGTGGGGGGGGCAACTATGGCTACACCTTC.

The rearrangement uses TRBV20-1 and TRBJ2-1; a possible D gene is TRBD2 (7 bases). Trimming shortened V by 0 bases and J by 2 bases, and 8 bases separated the two germline ends. Germline V gene lookup returns CDR1 DFQATT and CDR2 SNEGSKA (reference sequence). This CDR3 is 14 amino acids long. This CDR3 is CSARERGPYNEQFF. The CDR3 bases are TGCAGTGCTAGAGAGCGGGGGCCCTACAATGAGCAGTTCTTC.

This clonotype has more than one count but fewer than ten. This sequence joins TRBV12-3 or TRBV12-4 and TRBJ2-5; the D is unclear. V gave up 2 bases and J gave up 5 bases, with 15 bases separating them. This CDR3 contains 15 residues. DNA of the CDR3: TGTGCCAGCAGTTTACTCGGGCCAGACGGGGAGACCCAGTACTTC. It encodes CASSLLGPDGETQYF.

The chain employs TRBV7-2 and TRBJ1-6; the match to TRBD1 covers 8 bases. Germline V lookup: CDR1 SGHTA, CDR2 FQGNSA. The CDR3 extends over 13 amino acids. Germline trimming cut 5 bases from V and 11 bases from J; bases unmatched to any gene: 5. CDR3 DNA sequence: TGTGCCAGCAGCCGCGACAGGGGCGCACCCCTCCACTTT. Translating gives CASSRDRGAPLHF.

This clonotype appeared a few times. The J gene is TRBJ2-7, the V gene TRBV25-1; TRBD1 or TRBD2 may be the D gene (5 bases each). Germline lookup yields CDR1 MGHDK and CDR2 SYGVNS. Trimming removed 4 bases from V and 5 bases from J, with 27 bases in between. This CDR3 is 18 amino acids long. CDR3: CASSGPYGGAGWRNEQYF. The CDR3 DNA is TGTGCCAGCAGTGGACCCTATGGGGGTGCAGGTTGGAGGAACGAGCAGTACTTC.

The chain is built from TRBV5-1 and TRBJ2-1, with unresolved D. The V end lost 0 bases, the J end lost 7 bases, and 11 bases lay between the germline ends. The CDR3 spans 14 residues. Per the germline V gene, CDR1 is SGHRS and CDR2 is YFSETQ. CDR3 sequence reads: CASSLGMGANEQFF. CDR3 nucleotides: TGCGCCAGCAGCTTGGGGATGGGTGCTAATGAGCAGTTCTTC.

This chain links TRBV5-5 with TRBJ2-2, with D possibly matching TRBD2 (7 bases). Between the trimmed V and J ends, which lost 4 bases and 1 base, there was a span of 14 bases. Germline CDR1 is SGHKS and CDR2 is YYEKEE (reference sequence). The CDR3 spans 16 residues. Here the CDR3 reads CASSRGAMENTGELFF. The CDR3 DNA reads TGTGCCAGCAGCCGGGGGGCGATGGAGAACACCGGGGAGCTGTTTTTT. The full variable domain, rest sourced from reference TRBV5-5 and TRBJ2-2, is DAGVTQSPTHLIKTRGQQVTLRCSPISGHKSVSWYQQVLGQGPQFIFQYYEKEERGRGNFPDRFSARQFPNYSSELNVNALLLGDSALYLCASSRGAMENTGELFFGEGSRLTVL.

In DNA, the CDR3 is TGCAGTGCTAGAGCAGGGGCGAGCAATCAGCCCCAGCATTTT. Protein sequence: CSARAGASNQPQHF. The J gene is TRBJ1-5, the V gene TRBV20-1; tentatively, D is TRBD1 (6 bases). Germline V gene sequence: CDR1 DFQATT, CDR2 SNEGSKA (reference sequence). The CDR3 is 14 amino acids. With 1 base removed from V and 1 base from J, the gap between germline ends came to 8 bases.

The CDR3 coding sequence is TGCAGTGCTTGGGCCCTTAATGTTGGCGAGCAGTACTTC. As protein: CSAWALNVGEQYF. The V and J genes are TRBV20-1 and TRBJ2-7; D is undetermined. The CDR3 covers 13 residues. Trimming removed 5 bases from V and 6 bases from J, with 17 bases in between. Germline V gene lookup returns CDR1 DFQATT and CDR2 SNEGSKA (reference sequence).

The CDR3 DNA is TGTGCCAGCAGCTTGGGACCACTAAACGAGCAGTACTTC. Protein: CASSLGPLNEQYF. This chain links TRBV5-5 with TRBJ2-7; D gene ambiguous. This CDR3 has 13 residues. Trimming stripped 0 bases from V and 5 bases from J, with 9 bases between. Germline assignment: CDR1 SGHKS and CDR2 YYEKEE (reference sequence).

This clonotype has a count of ten or more. The rearrangement joins TRBV7-9 to TRBJ2-7; 12 bases fit TRBD1. The CDR3 extends over 15 amino acids. Germline CDR1 and CDR2: SEHNR and FQNEAQ (reference sequence). V shed 5 bases and J 4 bases; nucleotides not matched to a gene: 6. CDR3 amino acids: CASSPGTGGIYEQYF. CDR3 sequence (DNA): TGTGCCAGCAGCCCAGGGACAGGGGGCATATACGAGCAGTACTTC.

This clonotype was counted between two and nine times. This chain connects TRBV29-1 to TRBJ2-1; D is ambiguous. This CDR3 is built from 10 residues. The ends were cut back, 6 bases at V and 13 bases at J, with 13 bases in the middle. Germline V CDR1 and CDR2: SQVTM, ANQGSEA. The CDR3 DNA reads TGCAGCGTGGGTCCGGGCCTCCAGTTCTTC. This gives the protein CSVGPGLQFF.

The chain uses TRBV6-1 and TRBJ2-1, with 12 nucleotides matching TRBD2. Trimming at V came to 7 bases and at J to 0 bases, leaving 4 bases not matched to a gene. Germline V CDR1 and CDR2: MNHNS, SASEGT. The CDR3 is made up of 16 amino acids. The CDR3 DNA follows: TGTGCCAGCATCCGACTAGCGGGGGTCTCCTACAATGAGCAGTTCTTC. It encodes CASIRLAGVSYNEQFF.

The V gene is TRBV6-2 or TRBV6-3, the J gene TRBJ2-5, with D uncertain. Trimming left V 0 bases short and J 11 bases short, with 22 bases between. Germline V lookup: CDR1 MNHEY, CDR2 SVGEGT. The CDR3 loop spans 16 amino acids. The CDR3 spells CASSYSSAQANNEQYF. CDR3 bases: TGTGCCAGCAGTTACTCGAGTGCCCAGGCCAACAATGAGCAGTACTTC.

This clonotype has a handful of counts. This chain links TRBV4-2 with TRBJ2-7, with a weak D call TRBD2 (6 bases). Trimming took 2 bases from V and 2 from J, leaving 10 bases between them. Germline loops: CDR1 LGHNA, CDR2 YNFKEQ. The CDR3 spans 14 residues. The CDR3 nucleotides are TGTGCCAGCAGCCAAAGACTAGGGCCCTACGAGCAGTACTTC. As protein: CASSQRLGPYEQYF.

This clonotype was found once. The rearrangement joins TRBV7-2 to TRBJ2-1; tentatively, D is TRBD2 (7 bases). Germline loops: CDR1 SGHTA, CDR2 FQGNSA. Trimming pared 3 bases from V and 3 bases from J, leaving 12 bases between. This CDR3 has 15 amino acids. The CDR3 loop reads CASSLGGPGYNEQFF. Here the CDR3 DNA reads TGTGCCAGCAGCTTGGGGGGGCCCGGCTACAATGAGCAGTTCTTC.

The rearrangement uses TRBV27 and TRBJ2-7; either TRBD1 or TRBD2 may fit D (6 bases each). The V end lost 6 bases, the J end lost 5 bases, and 14 bases lay between the germline ends. This CDR3 spans 13 amino acids. From germline, CDR1 is MNHEY and CDR2 SMNVEV (reference sequence). Here the CDR3 DNA reads TGTGCCAGCAGCGGAGGGGGAAGTCACGAGCAGTACTTC. Translated, it gives CASSGGGSHEQYF.

The V and J genes are TRBV24-1 and TRBJ1-2; unclear D gene. The CDR3 covers 16 residues. CDR1 and CDR2 from the germline V gene are KGHDR and SFDVKD. Trimming removed 9 bases from V and 5 bases from J, with 24 bases in between. DNA of the CDR3: TGTGCCACCCACCGGGCCGAAGCAAAGGGAGTGTATGGCTACACCTTC. Protein product: CATHRAEAKGVYGYTF.

V gene TRBV28 combines with J gene TRBJ1-2, with 7 positions matching TRBD1. CDR3 length: 14 residues. V lost 2 bases and J lost 8; bases outside the gene matches: 8. The germline gives CDR1 MDHEN, CDR2 SYDVKM. This CDR3 reads CASSLDQGGFGYTF. DNA for the CDR3: TGTGCCAGCAGTTTAGACCAGGGGGGGTTCGGCTACACCTTC.

This chain links TRBV27 with TRBJ1-1, with D unclear. Germline V gene lookup returns CDR1 MNHEY and CDR2 SMNVEV (reference sequence). Between the trimmed V and J ends, which lost 3 bases and 0 bases, there was a span of 11 bases. The CDR3 is 15 amino acids. This chain's CDR3 is CASSFGSGVNTEAFF. The CDR3 nucleotides read TGTGCCAGCAGTTTCGGCAGCGGAGTGAACACTGAAGCTTTCTTT.

This clonotype was counted a few times. The V gene is TRBV20-1, the J gene TRBJ2-7, with D possibly TRBD2 on 6 matching bases. The DNA end is more similar to TRBJ2-5, so the J call may be wrong. The CDR3 is 18 amino acids. Germline CDR1 reads DFQATT; CDR2 reads SNEGSKA (reference sequence). CDR3 in amino acids: CSARGFLTGGDMQETQYF. DNA for the CDR3: TGCAGTGCTAGAGGATTCCTGACCGGGGGAGATATGCAAGAGACCCAGTACTTC.

The chain employs TRBV28 and TRBJ2-4; D possibly corresponds to TRBD1 (5 bases). This CDR3 is built from 14 residues. CDR1 is MDHEN and CDR2 is SYDVKM in the germline V gene. With 1 base removed from V and 3 bases from J, the gap between germline ends came to 7 bases. CDR3 sequence (DNA): TGTGCCAGCAGTTTATCCAGGGTCAAAAACATTCAGTACTTC. Protein product: CASSLSRVKNIQYF.

J is TRBJ2-1 and V is TRBV7-2; 10 positions agree with TRBD1. The CDR3 is made up of 15 amino acids. After removal of 7 bases from V and 4 bases from J, the junction contained 7 bases not matched to a gene. Germline CDR1 SGHTA, CDR2 FQGNSA. The CDR3: CASNSDRGQYNEQFF. In DNA form, the CDR3 reads TGTGCCAGCAACTCCGACAGGGGGCAATACAATGAGCAGTTCTTC.

V usage is TRBV29-1 and J usage is TRBJ2-4; D remains unclear. Deletions cut 7 bases from V and 0 bases from J, with 10 bases between. CDR1 and CDR2 (germline): SQVTM, ANQGSEA. CDR3 size: 13 residues. In nucleotides, the CDR3 is TGCAGCGCCGGTCAAATAGCCAAAAACATTCAGTACTTC. Amino acid sequence: CSAGQIAKNIQYF.

The DNA of the CDR3 is TGCAGTGCTAGAGCCCCCCGAGGTAGCTCCTACAATGAGCAGTTCTTC. Translating it yields CSARAPRGSSYNEQFF. V usage is TRBV20-1 and J usage is TRBJ2-1, with D hard to call. CDR1 and CDR2 (germline): DFQATT, SNEGSKA (reference sequence). The CDR3 covers 16 residues. V was clipped by 1 base and J by 0 bases, with 13 bases between them.